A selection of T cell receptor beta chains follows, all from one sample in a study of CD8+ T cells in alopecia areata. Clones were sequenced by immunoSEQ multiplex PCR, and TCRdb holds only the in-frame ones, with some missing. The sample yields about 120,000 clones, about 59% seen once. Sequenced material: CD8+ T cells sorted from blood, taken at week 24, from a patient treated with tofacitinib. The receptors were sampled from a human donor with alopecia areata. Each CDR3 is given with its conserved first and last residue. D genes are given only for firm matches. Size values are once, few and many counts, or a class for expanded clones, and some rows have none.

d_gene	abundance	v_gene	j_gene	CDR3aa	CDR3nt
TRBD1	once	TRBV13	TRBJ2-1	CASSFGQGFNNEQFF	TGTGCCAGCAGCTTTGGACAGGGATTTAACAATGAGCAGTTCTTC
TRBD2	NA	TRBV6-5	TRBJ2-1	CASSPGLAGSDEQFF	TGTGCCAGCAGTCCGGGACTAGCGGGCTCCGATGAGCAGTTCTTC
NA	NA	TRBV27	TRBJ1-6	CASSGPFQGGSSPLHF	TGTGCCAGCAGTGGTCCCTTTCAGGGAGGCTCTTCACCCCTCCACTTT
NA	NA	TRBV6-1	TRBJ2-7	CASSERPGWADSYEQYF	TGTGCCAGCAGTGAAAGGCCCGGTTGGGCGGATTCCTACGAGCAGTACTTC
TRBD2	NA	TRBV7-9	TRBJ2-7	CASSSLSGGTTYEQYF	TGTGCCAGCAGCTCCCTTAGCGGGGGGACCACCTACGAGCAGTACTTC
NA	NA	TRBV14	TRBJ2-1	CASSPPRDRYNEQFF	TGTGCCAGCAGCCCCCCGCGGGACCGCTACAATGAGCAGTTCTTC
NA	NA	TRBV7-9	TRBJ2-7	CASSQKTLRWEQYF	TGTGCCAGCAGCCAAAAGACACTTCGCTGGGAGCAGTACTTC
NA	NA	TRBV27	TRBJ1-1	CASSLSGFNTEAFF	TGTGCCAGCAGTTTATCGGGGTTCAACACTGAAGCTTTCTTT
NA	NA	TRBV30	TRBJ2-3	CAWSVQKDTQYF	TGTGCCTGGAGTGTACAGAAGGATACGCAGTATTTT
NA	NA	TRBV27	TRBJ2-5	CASSLARGETQYF	TGTGCCAGCAGTTTGGCCAGGGGCGAGACCCAGTACTTC
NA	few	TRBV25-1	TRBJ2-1	CASSDKGEGGNEQFF	TGTGCCAGCAGTGACAAGGGGGAAGGCGGCAATGAGCAGTTCTTC
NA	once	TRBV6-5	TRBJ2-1	CASSPPLDSYNEQFF	TGTGCCAGCAGCCCTCCTCTGGACAGCTACAATGAGCAGTTCTTC
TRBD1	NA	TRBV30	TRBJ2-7	CAQEGGQGTYEQYF	TGTGCCCAGGAAGGGGGACAGGGAACCTACGAGCAGTACTTC
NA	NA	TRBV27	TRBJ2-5	CASRLYGGSETQYF	TGTGCCAGCAGACTGTACGGGGGCTCGGAGACCCAGTACTTC
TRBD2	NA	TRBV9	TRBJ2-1	CASSVRPRGGQGNEQFF	TGTGCCAGCAGCGTAAGGCCGCGGGGGGGCCAGGGCAATGAGCAGTTCTTC
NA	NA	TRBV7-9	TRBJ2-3	CASSTTGAARPTDTQYF	TGTGCCAGCAGCACAACGGGCGCCGCTCGACCCACAGATACGCAGTATTTT
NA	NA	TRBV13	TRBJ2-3	CASSPEAGPDTQYF	TGTGCCAGCAGCCCTGAGGCGGGACCAGATACGCAGTATTTT
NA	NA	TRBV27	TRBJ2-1	CASSLGSWSSYNEQFF	TGTGCCAGCAGTTTAGGCAGTTGGAGCTCCTACAATGAGCAGTTCTTC
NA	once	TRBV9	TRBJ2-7	CASSEQARGSYEQYF	TGTGCCAGCAGCGAGCAAGCCAGGGGCTCCTACGAGCAGTACTTC
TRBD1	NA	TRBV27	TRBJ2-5	CASRPLEGQGTYF	TGTGCCAGCCGCCCCCTGGAAGGACAGGGGACGTACTTC
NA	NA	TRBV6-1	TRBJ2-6	CASSEDASGANVLTF	TGTGCCAGCAGTGAAGACGCCTCTGGGGCCAACGTCCTGACTTTC
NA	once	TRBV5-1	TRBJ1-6	CASSPDDSSYNSPLHF	TGCGCCAGCAGCCCGGACGACAGCTCCTATAATTCACCCCTCCACTTT
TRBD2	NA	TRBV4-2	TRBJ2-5	CASSHLLANQETQYF	TGTGCCAGCAGCCACCTACTAGCGAACCAAGAGACCCAGTACTTC
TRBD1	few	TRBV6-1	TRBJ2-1	CASSEPRGYNEQFF	TGTGCCAGCAGTGAGCCCAGGGGGTACAATGAGCAGTTCTTC
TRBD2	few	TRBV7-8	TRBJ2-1	CASSLGLAGGSNEQFF	TGTGCCAGCAGCTTAGGACTAGCGGGGGGTTCGAATGAGCAGTTCTTC
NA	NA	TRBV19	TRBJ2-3	CASSIVEATDTQYF	TGTGCCAGTAGTATTGTGGAAGCCACAGATACGCAGTATTTT
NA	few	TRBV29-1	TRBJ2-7	CSVREGSSYEQYF	TGCAGCGTTAGAGAGGGGAGCTCCTACGAGCAGTACTTC
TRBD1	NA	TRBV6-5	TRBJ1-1	CASSYSEGARTEAFF	TGTGCCAGCAGTTACTCTGAGGGGGCGCGGACTGAAGCTTTCTTT
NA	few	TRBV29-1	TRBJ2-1	CSVEGPEQFF	TGCAGCGTTGAAGGGCCTGAGCAGTTCTTC
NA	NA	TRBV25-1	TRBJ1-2	CASSGGPYYGYTF	TGTGCCAGCAGTGGGGGACCCTACTATGGCTACACCTTC
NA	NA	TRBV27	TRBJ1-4	CATKPQQGHGWEKLFF	TGTGCCACCAAGCCTCAGCAGGGTCATGGTTGGGAAAAACTGTTTTTT
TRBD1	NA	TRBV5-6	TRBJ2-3	CASSPGTGVTDTQYF	TGTGCCAGCAGCCCCGGGACAGGGGTGACAGATACGCAGTATTTT
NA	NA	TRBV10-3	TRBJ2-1	CAISELNNEQFF	TGTGCCATCAGTGAACTTAACAATGAGCAGTTCTTC
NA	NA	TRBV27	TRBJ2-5	CASAWGGPGETQYF	TGTGCCAGCGCCTGGGGGGGCCCTGGAGAGACCCAGTACTTC
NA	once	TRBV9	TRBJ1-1	CASSGGQGNTEAFF	TGTGCCAGCAGCGGCGGTCAGGGGAACACTGAAGCTTTCTTT
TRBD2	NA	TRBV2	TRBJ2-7	CASGETSGGTYEQYF	TGTGCCAGTGGGGAGACTAGCGGGGGAACCTACGAGCAGTACTTC
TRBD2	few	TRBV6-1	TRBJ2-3	CASSPGLAGSDTQYF	TGTGCCAGCAGCCCGGGACTAGCGGGGTCAGATACGCAGTATTTT
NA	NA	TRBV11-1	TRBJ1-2	CASSFRDGSYGYTF	TGTGCCAGCAGCTTCCGGGACGGGTCCTATGGCTACACCTTC
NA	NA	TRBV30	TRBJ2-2	CACLLGTGELFF	TGTGCCTGTCTGTTGGGGACCGGGGAGCTGTTTTTT
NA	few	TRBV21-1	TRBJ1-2	CASSKGEARGDHYGYTF	TGTGCCAGCAGCAAAGGGGAAGCCCGGGGGGATCACTATGGCTACACCTTC
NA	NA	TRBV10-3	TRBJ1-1	CATSGDSGTEAFF	TGTGCCACCTCGGGGGATTCGGGCACTGAAGCTTTCTTT
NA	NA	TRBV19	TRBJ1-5	CASSPRVSESQPQHF	TGTGCCAGTAGTCCCCGGGTGAGTGAATCCCAGCCCCAGCATTTT
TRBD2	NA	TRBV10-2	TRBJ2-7	CASGDGGAVEQYF	TGCGCCAGCGGGGACGGGGGGGCCGTCGAGCAGTACTTC
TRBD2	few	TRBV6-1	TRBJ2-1	CASSDSSLAGGPKQFF	TGTGCCAGCAGTGATAGTAGCCTAGCGGGGGGGCCAAAACAGTTCTTC
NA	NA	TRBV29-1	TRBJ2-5	CSVVGPTQETQYF	TGCAGCGTTGTCGGACCCACCCAAGAGACCCAGTACTTC
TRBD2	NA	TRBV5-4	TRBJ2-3	CASGAGDKGDTQYF	TGTGCCAGCGGAGCGGGGGACAAGGGAGATACGCAGTATTTT
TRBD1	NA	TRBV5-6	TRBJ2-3	CASSFRGSSDTQYF	TGTGCCAGCAGCTTCAGGGGGTCTTCAGATACGCAGTATTTT
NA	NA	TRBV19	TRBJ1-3	CASSIDGDPGNTIYF	TGTGCCAGTAGTATTGACGGGGATCCTGGAAACACCATATATTTT
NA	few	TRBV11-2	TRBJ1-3	CASSSLRDSGNTIYF	TGTGCCAGCAGCTCCCTCAGGGACTCTGGAAACACCATATATTTT
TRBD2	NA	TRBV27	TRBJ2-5	CASSLDSGVAGETQYF	TGTGCCAGCAGTTTAGATTCGGGGGTAGCGGGAGAGACCCAGTACTTC
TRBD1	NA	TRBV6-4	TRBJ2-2	CASSDGQGATGELFF	TGTGCCAGCAGTGACGGACAGGGGGCCACCGGGGAGCTGTTTTTT
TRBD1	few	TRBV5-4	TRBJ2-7	CASSWGTGYEQYF	TGTGCCAGCAGCTGGGGGACAGGCTACGAGCAGTACTTC